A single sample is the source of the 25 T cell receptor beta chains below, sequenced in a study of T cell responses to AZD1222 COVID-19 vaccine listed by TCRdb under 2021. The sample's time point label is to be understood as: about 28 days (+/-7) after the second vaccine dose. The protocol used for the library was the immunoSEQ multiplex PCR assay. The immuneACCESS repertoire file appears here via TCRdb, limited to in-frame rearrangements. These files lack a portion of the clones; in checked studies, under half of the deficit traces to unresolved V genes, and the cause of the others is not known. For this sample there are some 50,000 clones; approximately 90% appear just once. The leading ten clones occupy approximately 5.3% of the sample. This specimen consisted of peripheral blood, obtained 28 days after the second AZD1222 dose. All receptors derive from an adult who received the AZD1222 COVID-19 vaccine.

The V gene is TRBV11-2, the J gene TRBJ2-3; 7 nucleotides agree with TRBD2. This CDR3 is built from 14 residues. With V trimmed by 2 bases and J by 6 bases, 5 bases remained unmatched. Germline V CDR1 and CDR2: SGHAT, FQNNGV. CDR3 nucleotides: TGTGCCAGCAGCTTACGCCAGGGAGGGGATACGCAGTATTTT. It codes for CASSLRQGGDTQYF.

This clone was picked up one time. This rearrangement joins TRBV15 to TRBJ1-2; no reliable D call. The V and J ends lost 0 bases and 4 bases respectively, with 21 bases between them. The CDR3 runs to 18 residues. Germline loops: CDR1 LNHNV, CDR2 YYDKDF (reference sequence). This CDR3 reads CATSREATGSVPLYGYTF. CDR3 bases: TGTGCCACCAGCAGAGAGGCGACGGGCAGCGTGCCCCTCTATGGCTACACCTTC. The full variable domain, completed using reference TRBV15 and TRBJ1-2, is DAMVIQNPRYQVTQFGKPVTLSCSQTLNHNVMYWYQQKSSQAPKLLFHYYDKDFNNEADTPDNFQSRRPNTSFCFLDIRSPGLGDTAMYLCATSREATGSVPLYGYTFGSGTRLTVV.

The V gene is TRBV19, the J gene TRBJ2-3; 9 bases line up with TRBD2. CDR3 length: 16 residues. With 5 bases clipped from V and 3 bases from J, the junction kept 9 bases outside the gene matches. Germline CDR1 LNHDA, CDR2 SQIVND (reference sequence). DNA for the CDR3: TGTGCCAGTAGTCTTGCGGGAGGGCGAGGGACAGATACGCAGTATTTT. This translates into CASSLAGGRGTDTQYF.

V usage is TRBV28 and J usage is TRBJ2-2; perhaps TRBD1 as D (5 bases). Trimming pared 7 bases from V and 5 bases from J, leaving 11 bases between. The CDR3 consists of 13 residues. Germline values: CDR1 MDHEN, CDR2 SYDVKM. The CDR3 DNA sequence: TGTGCCAGCACCCAAGGGGCAACCGGGGAGCTGTTTTTT. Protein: CASTQGATGELFF. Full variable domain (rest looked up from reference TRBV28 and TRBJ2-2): DVKVTQSSRYLVKRTGEKVFLECVQDMDHENMFWYRQDPGLGLRLIYFSYDVKMKEKGDIPEGYSVSREKKERFSLILESASTNQTSMYLCASTQGATGELFFGEGSRLTVL.

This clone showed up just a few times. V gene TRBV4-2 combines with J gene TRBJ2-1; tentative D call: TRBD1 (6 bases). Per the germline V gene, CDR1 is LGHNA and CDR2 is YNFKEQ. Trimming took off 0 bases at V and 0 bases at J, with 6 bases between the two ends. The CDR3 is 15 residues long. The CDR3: CASSQEDSSYNEQFF. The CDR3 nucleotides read TGTGCCAGCAGCCAAGAGGACAGCTCCTACAATGAGCAGTTCTTC.

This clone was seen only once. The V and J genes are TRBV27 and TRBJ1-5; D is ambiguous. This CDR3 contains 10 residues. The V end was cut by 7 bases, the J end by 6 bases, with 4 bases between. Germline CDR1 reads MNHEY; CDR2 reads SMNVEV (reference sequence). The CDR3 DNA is TGTGCCAGCACCAGTCAGCCCCAGCATTTT. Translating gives CASTSQPQHF.

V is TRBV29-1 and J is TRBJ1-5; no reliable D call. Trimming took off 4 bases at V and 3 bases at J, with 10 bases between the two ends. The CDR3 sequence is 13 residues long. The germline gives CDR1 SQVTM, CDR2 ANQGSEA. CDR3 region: CSVGGGVNQPQHF. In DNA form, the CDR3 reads TGCAGCGTTGGCGGAGGCGTCAATCAGCCCCAGCATTTT.

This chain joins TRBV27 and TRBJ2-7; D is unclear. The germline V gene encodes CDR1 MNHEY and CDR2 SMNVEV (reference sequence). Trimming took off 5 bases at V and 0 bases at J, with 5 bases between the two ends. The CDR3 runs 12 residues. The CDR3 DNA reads TGTGCCAGCAGTACGAGCTCCTACGAGCAGTACTTC. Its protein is CASSTSSYEQYF.

The CDR3 sequence is CASSQGQGGSYEQYF. The CDR3 bases are TGCGCCAGCAGCCAAGGACAGGGTGGATCCTACGAGCAGTACTTC. The J gene is TRBJ2-7, the V gene TRBV4-3; 7 bases map to TRBD1. Germline V CDR1 and CDR2: LGHNA, YSLEER. After removal of 1 base from V and 1 base from J, the junction contained 4 bases not matched to a gene. This CDR3 region has 15 residues.

CDR3 residues: CASSQEGRRATNYGYTF. The CDR3 nucleotides read TGCGCCAGCAGCCAAGAGGGTCGTAGGGCAACTAACTATGGCTACACCTTC. V and J are TRBV4-1 and TRBJ1-2; D gene uncertain. Germline assignment: CDR1 MGHRA and CDR2 YSYEKL. Deletions cut 0 bases from V and 0 bases from J, with 14 bases between. This CDR3 has 17 residues.

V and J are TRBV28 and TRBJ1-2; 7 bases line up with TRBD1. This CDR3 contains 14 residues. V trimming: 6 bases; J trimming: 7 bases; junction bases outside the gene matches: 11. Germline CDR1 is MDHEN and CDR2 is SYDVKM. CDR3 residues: CASRSGGGGSGYTF. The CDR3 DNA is TGTGCCAGCAGATCAGGGGGTGGTGGTAGTGGCTACACCTTC.

The CDR3 nucleotides are TGTGCCAGCCGGGGGGAAGGTAGTCAGCCCCAGCATTTT. Translating it yields CASRGEGSQPQHF. The chain employs TRBV28 and TRBJ1-5, with D perhaps TRBD1 (5 bases). From germline, CDR1 is MDHEN and CDR2 SYDVKM. This CDR3 is built from 13 residues. V was pared by 8 bases and J by 6 bases, with 14 bases between.

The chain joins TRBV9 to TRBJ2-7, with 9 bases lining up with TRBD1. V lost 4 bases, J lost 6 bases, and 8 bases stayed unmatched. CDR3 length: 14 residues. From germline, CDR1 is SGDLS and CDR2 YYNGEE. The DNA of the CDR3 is TGTGCCAGCAGCTTTCAGGACAGGGGTGGCGAGCAGTACTTC. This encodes CASSFQDRGGEQYF. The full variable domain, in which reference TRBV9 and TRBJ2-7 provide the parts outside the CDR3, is DSGVTQTPKHLITATGQRVTLRCSPRSGDLSVYWYQQSLDQGLQFLIQYYNGEERAKGNILERFSAQQFPDLHSELNLSSLELGDSALYFCASSFQDRGGEQYFGPGTRLTVT.

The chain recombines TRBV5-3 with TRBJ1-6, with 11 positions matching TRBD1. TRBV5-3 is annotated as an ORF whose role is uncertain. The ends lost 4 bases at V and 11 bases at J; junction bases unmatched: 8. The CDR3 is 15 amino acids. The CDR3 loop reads CARSSTDRGPTPLHF. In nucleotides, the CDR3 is TGTGCCAGAAGCAGCACGGACAGGGGGCCGACACCCCTCCACTTT.

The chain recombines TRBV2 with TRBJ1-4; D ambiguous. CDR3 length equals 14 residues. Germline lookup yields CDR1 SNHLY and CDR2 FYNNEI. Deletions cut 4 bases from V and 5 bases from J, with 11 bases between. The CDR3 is CASSGLPENEKLFF. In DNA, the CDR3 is TGTGCCAGCAGTGGGCTCCCGGAAAATGAAAAACTGTTTTTT. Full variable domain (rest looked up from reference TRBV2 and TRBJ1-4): EPEVTQTPSHQVTQMGQEVILRCVPISNHLYFYWYRQILGQKVEFLVSFYNNEISEKSEIFDDQFSVERPDGSNFTLKIRSTKLEDSAMYFCASSGLPENEKLFFGSGTQLSVL.

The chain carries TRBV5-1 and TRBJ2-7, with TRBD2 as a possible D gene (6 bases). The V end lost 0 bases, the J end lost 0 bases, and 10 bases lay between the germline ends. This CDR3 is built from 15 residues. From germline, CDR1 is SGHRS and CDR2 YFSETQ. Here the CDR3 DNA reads TGCGCCAGCAGCTTGGGAGTCGGGGGCTCCTACGAGCAGTACTTC. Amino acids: CASSLGVGGSYEQYF.

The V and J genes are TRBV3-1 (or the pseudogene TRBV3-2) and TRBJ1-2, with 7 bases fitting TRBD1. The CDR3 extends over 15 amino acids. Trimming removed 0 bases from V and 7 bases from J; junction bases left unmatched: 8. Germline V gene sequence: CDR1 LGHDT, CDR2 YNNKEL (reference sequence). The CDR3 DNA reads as TGTGCCAGCAGCCAAGATTATTCGGCAGGGGGTGGCTACACCTTC. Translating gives CASSQDYSAGGGYTF.

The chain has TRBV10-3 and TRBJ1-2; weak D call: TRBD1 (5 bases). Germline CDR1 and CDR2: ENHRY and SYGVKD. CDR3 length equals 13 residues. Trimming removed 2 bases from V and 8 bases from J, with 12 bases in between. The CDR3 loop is CAISETQGRGYTF. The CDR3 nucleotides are TGTGCCATCAGTGAGACCCAGGGCCGGGGCTACACCTTC.

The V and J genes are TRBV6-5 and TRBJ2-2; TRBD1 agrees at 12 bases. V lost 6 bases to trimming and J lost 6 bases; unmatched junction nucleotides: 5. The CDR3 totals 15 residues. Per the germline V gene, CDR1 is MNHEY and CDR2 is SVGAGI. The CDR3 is CASRSGQGASGELFF. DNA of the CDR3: TGTGCCAGCAGGTCGGGACAGGGGGCGTCCGGGGAGCTGTTTTTT.

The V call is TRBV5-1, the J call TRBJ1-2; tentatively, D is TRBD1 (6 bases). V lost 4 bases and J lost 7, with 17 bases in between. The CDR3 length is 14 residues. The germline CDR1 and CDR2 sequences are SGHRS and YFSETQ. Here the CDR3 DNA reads TGCGCCAGCAGCCCGCTAAGGGGGGAAGGTGGCTACACCTTC. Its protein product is CASSPLRGEGGYTF. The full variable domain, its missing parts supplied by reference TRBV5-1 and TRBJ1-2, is KAGVTQTPRYLIKTRGQQVTLSCSPISGHRSVSWYQQTPGQGLQFLFEYFSETQRNKGNFPGRFSGRQFSNSRSEMNVSTLELGDSALYLCASSPLRGEGGYTFGSGTRLTVV.

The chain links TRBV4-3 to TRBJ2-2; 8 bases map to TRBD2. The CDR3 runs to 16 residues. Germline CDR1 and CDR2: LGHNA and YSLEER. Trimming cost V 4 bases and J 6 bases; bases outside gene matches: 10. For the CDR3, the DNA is TGCGCCAGCAGCCCGGGAACGGGAGGGCCTGCCGGGGAGCTGTTTTTT. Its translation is CASSPGTGGPAGELFF.

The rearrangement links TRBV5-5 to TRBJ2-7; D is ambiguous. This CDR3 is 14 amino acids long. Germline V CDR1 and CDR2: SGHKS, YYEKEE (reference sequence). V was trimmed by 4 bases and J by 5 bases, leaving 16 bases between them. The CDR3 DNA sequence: TGTGCCAGCAGCCCCCGAACCCCCCCGGACGAGCAGTACTTC. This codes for CASSPRTPPDEQYF. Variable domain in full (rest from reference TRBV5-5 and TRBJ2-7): DAGVTQSPTHLIKTRGQQVTLRCSPISGHKSVSWYQQVLGQGPQFIFQYYEKEERGRGNFPDRFSARQFPNYSSELNVNALLLGDSALYLCASSPRTPPDEQYFGPGTRLTVT.

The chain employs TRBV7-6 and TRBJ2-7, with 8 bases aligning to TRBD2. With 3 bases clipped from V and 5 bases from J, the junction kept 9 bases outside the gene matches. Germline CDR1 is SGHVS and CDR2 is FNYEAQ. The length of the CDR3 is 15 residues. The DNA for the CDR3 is TGTGCCAGCAGCTTCGAGATAGCGGGATTCGACGAGCAGTACTTC. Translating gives CASSFEIAGFDEQYF.

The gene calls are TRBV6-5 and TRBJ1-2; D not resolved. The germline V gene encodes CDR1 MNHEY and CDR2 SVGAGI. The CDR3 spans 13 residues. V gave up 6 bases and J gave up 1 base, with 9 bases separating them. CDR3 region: CASSGRDNYGYTF. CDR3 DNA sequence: TGTGCCAGCAGCGGACGGGATAACTATGGCTACACCTTC.

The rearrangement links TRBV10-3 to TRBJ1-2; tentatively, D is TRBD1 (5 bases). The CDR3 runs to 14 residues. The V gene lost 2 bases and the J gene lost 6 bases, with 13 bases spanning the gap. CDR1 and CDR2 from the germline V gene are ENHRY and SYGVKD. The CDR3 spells CAISEPGQAHGYTF. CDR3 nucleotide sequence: TGTGCCATCAGTGAGCCTGGACAAGCCCATGGCTACACCTTC.